The 14 T cell receptor beta chains presented below share a single source sample, sequenced in a study of T cell repertoires in cytomegalovirus infection. TCRdb itself ran the reads through MiXCR, one entry per CDR3 protein. The data show about 490,000 distinct CDR3 sequences, 10% to 12% seen once. Sequenced input: PBMCs. The receptors come from a human donor in good health (CMV status not recorded). Some clones in this sample may be carry-over from other donors' samples.

This clonotype was counted ten times or more. The gene calls are TRBV12-3 or TRBV12-4 and TRBJ2-1; 9 nucleotides align to TRBD1. V was pared by 5 bases and J by 8 bases, with 7 bases of the junction left unmatched. The CDR3 is made up of 14 amino acids. CDR3 nucleotide sequence: TGTGCCAGCAGTGCCACAGGGGGCCGCGATGAGCAGTTCTTC. This codes for CASSATGGRDEQFF.

This clonotype occurred many times. The V call is TRBV5-4, the J call TRBJ1-6; D is possibly TRBD1 (5 bases). The ends were cut back, 4 bases at V and 7 bases at J, with 12 bases in the middle. CDR3 length equals 14 residues. CDR1 SGHNT and CDR2 YYREEE come from the germline V gene (reference sequence). The CDR3 DNA follows: TGTGCCAGCAGCCTGGGACTGTCGAATTCACCCCTCCACTTT. The encoded protein is CASSLGLSNSPLHF.

This clonotype was detected ten times or more. The V and J genes are TRBV7-9 and TRBJ2-5; 9 nucleotides line up with TRBD2. Per the germline V gene, CDR1 is SEHNR and CDR2 is FQNEAQ (reference sequence). V shed 0 bases, J shed 1 base, and the junction held 3 bases outside the gene matches. This CDR3 spans 16 amino acids. CDR3 sequence: CASSLASGGLQETQYF. CDR3 nucleotides: TGTGCCAGCAGCTTAGCTAGCGGGGGCCTCCAAGAGACCCAGTACTTC.

The chain combines TRBV3-1 with TRBJ2-1, with D unresolved. V was pared by 2 bases and J by 6 bases, with 14 bases between. The CDR3 is 15 residues long. CDR1 is LGHDT, CDR2 YNNKEL, per germline (reference sequence). CDR3 sequence reads: CASSQRATRSNEQFF. CDR3 nucleotides: TGTGCCAGCAGCCAAAGGGCTACGAGGAGCAATGAGCAGTTCTTC.

This clonotype was observed many times. V is TRBV28 and J is TRBJ1-4, with D possibly TRBD1 on 5 matching bases. The V gene's germline CDR1 is MDHEN and CDR2 SYDVKM. Trimming stripped 8 bases from V and 0 bases from J, with 10 bases between. The CDR3 has 14 amino acids. The CDR3 loop reads CASRQGATNEKLFF. CDR3 bases: TGTGCCAGCCGTCAGGGAGCAACTAATGAAAAACTGTTTTTT. The full variable domain, in which reference TRBV28 and TRBJ1-4 provide the parts outside the CDR3, is DVKVTQSSRYLVKRTGEKVFLECVQDMDHENMFWYRQDPGLGLRLIYFSYDVKMKEKGDIPEGYSVSREKKERFSLILESASTNQTSMYLCASRQGATNEKLFFGSGTQLSVL.

This rearrangement joins TRBV20-1 to TRBJ1-4, with D possibly matching TRBD1 (6 bases). The CDR3 consists of 14 residues. Trimming left V 6 bases short and J 5 bases short, with 16 bases between. The germline V gene encodes CDR1 DFQATT and CDR2 SNEGSKA (reference sequence). The CDR3 protein is CSAPLGGSNEKLFF. The DNA of the CDR3 is TGCAGTGCGCCTCTAGGGGGATCCAATGAAAAACTGTTTTTT.

This clonotype was observed at least ten times. J is TRBJ2-7 and V is TRBV18; 7 nucleotides match TRBD2. There are 15 residues in the CDR3. The germline CDR1 and CDR2 sequences are KGHSH and LQKENI. With V trimmed by 2 bases and J by 7 bases, 11 bases remained unmatched. The CDR3 region is CASSPSAGVTQEQYF. DNA of the CDR3: TGTGCCAGCTCACCAAGCGCGGGGGTGACTCAGGAGCAGTACTTC.

This clonotype was recorded many times. The V gene is TRBV4-1, the J gene TRBJ1-1; D is uncertain. Germline V lookup: CDR1 MGHRA, CDR2 YSYEKL. With 2 bases removed from V and 0 bases from J, the gap between germline ends came to 7 bases. The length of the CDR3 is 14 residues. DNA for the CDR3: TGCGCCAGCAGCCAACAATTCATGAACACTGAAGCTTTCTTT. Its protein is CASSQQFMNTEAFF.

The rearrangement links TRBV28 to TRBJ1-5, with D possibly matching TRBD1 (5 bases). The CDR3 totals 15 residues. Trimming pared 5 bases from V and 2 bases from J, leaving 13 bases between. The germline CDR1 and CDR2 sequences are MDHEN and SYDVKM. The CDR3: CASSPTGYGNQPQHF. The DNA of the CDR3 is TGTGCCAGCAGTCCTACAGGATATGGCAATCAGCCCCAGCATTTT. The full variable domain, in which reference TRBV28 and TRBJ1-5 provide the parts outside the CDR3, is DVKVTQSSRYLVKRTGEKVFLECVQDMDHENMFWYRQDPGLGLRLIYFSYDVKMKEKGDIPEGYSVSREKKERFSLILESASTNQTSMYLCASSPTGYGNQPQHFGDGTRLSIL.

At least ten counts were recorded for this clonotype. The chain links TRBV5-4 to TRBJ1-2, with D maybe TRBD1 (5 bases). V dropped 0 bases and J dropped 4 bases, with 19 bases sitting between them. This CDR3 region has 17 residues. Germline CDR1 is SGHNT and CDR2 is YYREEE (reference sequence). CDR3 sequence: CASSLGNPRENSYGYTF. The DNA of the CDR3 is TGTGCCAGCAGCTTGGGGAACCCCAGGGAGAATAGCTATGGCTACACCTTC.

Many counts were recorded for this clonotype. This chain links TRBV7-6 with TRBJ1-5, with D possibly TRBD1 on 5 matching bases. This CDR3 has 15 residues. Between the trimmed V and J ends, which lost 2 bases and 6 bases, there was a span of 14 bases. Germline V gene lookup returns CDR1 SGHVS and CDR2 FNYEAQ. The chain's CDR3 is CASSLQGGVAQPQHF. The DNA of the CDR3 is TGTGCCAGCAGCTTACAGGGAGGTGTAGCTCAGCCCCAGCATTTT.

V usage is TRBV20-1 and J usage is TRBJ2-5, with D maybe TRBD2 (7 bases). The CDR3 contains 14 residues. V lost 6 bases to trimming and J lost 5 bases, with 19 bases between them. From germline, CDR1 is DFQATT and CDR2 SNEGSKA (reference sequence). CDR3 loop: CSAQGSGGGETQYF. The CDR3 bases are TGCAGTGCCCAAGGGTCGGGGGGCGGTGAGACCCAGTACTTC.

This clonotype was picked up a small number of times. V gene TRBV29-1 combines with J gene TRBJ1-1, with D uncertain. CDR1 SQVTM and CDR2 ANQGSEA come from the germline V gene. CDR3 length equals 13 residues. Between the trimmed V and J ends, which lost 3 bases and 1 base, there was a span of 9 bases. CDR3 in DNA: TGCAGCGTTGAGAGTCAGCGGAACACTGAAGCTTTCTTT. Residues: CSVESQRNTEAFF.

This clonotype was counted many times. The chain has TRBV10-3 and TRBJ1-2; perhaps TRBD1 as D (6 bases). The V end lost 5 bases, the J end lost 8 bases, and 18 bases lay between the germline ends. Germline CDR1 reads ENHRY; CDR2 reads SYGVKD. This CDR3 contains 14 residues. The DNA for the CDR3 is TGTGCCATCAGTTATTCAACCGGGACAAGCGGCTACACCTTC. It specifies CAISYSTGTSGYTF.